What follows are 9 T cell receptor beta chains derived from one specimen sequenced in a study of cytomegalovirus exposure and HLA in healthy donors. The PCR ran on 60 Vbeta and 13 Jbeta primers. The repertoire was sequenced with immunoSEQ multiplex PCR; TCRdb's copy has only in-frame clones and lacks some. There are 180,000 or so clones in the sample; approximately 9.5% occur only once, and roughly 1.3% lies in the top ten. Source material: PBMCs. The receptors come from a woman younger than 45 in good health and CMV-seropositive.

V gene TRBV7-2 combines with J gene TRBJ1-2; D is perhaps TRBD1 (5 bases). Germline loops: CDR1 SGHTA, CDR2 FQGNSA. V was trimmed by 2 bases and J by 4 bases, leaving 11 bases between them. The CDR3 extends over 14 amino acids. In DNA form, the CDR3 reads TGTGCCAGCAGCTTATCAGGCGGGGGCTATGGCTACACCTTC. Protein product: CASSLSGGGYGYTF.

This chain joins TRBV10-3 and TRBJ2-2; D ambiguous. V lost 10 bases to trimming and J lost 3 bases, with 9 bases between them. The CDR3 has 12 amino acids. Germline V CDR1 and CDR2: ENHRY, SYGVKD. The CDR3 sequence is CATRGYTGELFF. As DNA, the CDR3 is TGTGCCACCCGCGGATACACCGGGGAGCTGTTTTTT.

This clone has a handful of counts. J is TRBJ2-3 and V is TRBV7-9, with 9 bases matching TRBD2. Trimming took 4 bases from V and 0 from J; bases not matched to a gene: 5. This CDR3 has 16 amino acids. Germline loops: CDR1 SEHNR, CDR2 FQNEAQ (reference sequence). CDR3 amino acids: CASSSGTSTSTDTQYF. The CDR3 DNA is TGTGCCAGCAGCTCAGGGACTAGCACAAGCACAGATACGCAGTATTTT.

The V call is TRBV21-1, the J call TRBJ1-1. TRBV21-1 is shown as a pseudogene. CDR3 length equals 12 residues. CDR3 region: CACPGGNTEAFF. Here the CDR3 DNA reads TGTGCCTGCCCCGGAGGGAACACTGAAGCTTTCTTT.

This clone has more than one count but fewer than ten. Sequence at one end of the junction differs from germline and may be a read error. The rearrangement uses TRBV7-9 and TRBJ2-2, with unresolved D. The CDR3 loop spans 13 amino acids. Per germline, CDR1 SEHNR and CDR2 FQNEAQ (reference sequence). CDR3 protein: CARSLTETGELFF. The CDR3 region has the DNA TGTGCCAGAAGCTTAACGGAGACCGGGGAGCTGTTTTTT.

The CDR3 bases are TGTGCCAGCAGCCCCGGTGGGGGGAACTACGAGCAGTACTTC. Translation gives CASSPGGGNYEQYF. The chain combines TRBV5-5 with TRBJ2-7, with a weak D call TRBD2 (6 bases). The CDR3 consists of 14 residues. Germline V gene data show CDR1 as SGHKS and CDR2 as YYEKEE (reference sequence). Trimming pared 4 bases from V and 3 bases from J, leaving 14 bases between.

The chain has TRBV2 and TRBJ2-7; TRBD2 matches at 10 bases. The germline gives CDR1 SNHLY, CDR2 FYNNEI. With V trimmed by 6 bases and J by 2 bases, 7 bases remained unmatched. This CDR3 spans 15 amino acids. The CDR3 nucleotides read TGTGCCAGCAGGGGAGGGACTAGCGCCACCTACGAGCAGTACTTC. It encodes CASRGGTSATYEQYF.

This sequence joins TRBV6-5 and TRBJ1-4, with 7 bases lining up with TRBD1. With 6 bases clipped from V and 7 bases from J, the junction kept 8 bases outside the gene matches. Looked up from germline, CDR1 is MNHEY and CDR2 is SVGAGI. The CDR3 consists of 14 residues. CDR3 coding DNA: TGTGCCAGCAGCCCGCGCAGGGGGAGTGAAAAACTGTTTTTT. It codes for CASSPRRGSEKLFF.

This clone was detected a few times. V gene TRBV6-5 combines with J gene TRBJ2-1; 10 nucleotides line up with TRBD2. CDR1 and CDR2 from the germline V gene are MNHEY and SVGAGI. The CDR3 sequence is 16 residues long. V gave up 4 bases and J gave up 9 bases; unmatched junction bases: 12. CDR3 DNA sequence: TGTGCCAGCAGTTCCTATCTAGCGGGGGCGCGTGGTGAGCAGTTCTTC. Protein sequence: CASSSYLAGARGEQFF.